A single sample is the source of the 4 T cell receptor beta chains below, sequenced in a study of blood T cell repertoires in COVID-19 (dated by TCRdb to 2020 to 2021). Receptor amplification or capture employed the immunoSEQ multiplex PCR assay. This is the immuneACCESS table as TCRdb keeps it, with only in-frame sequences that have V and J called. A part of the clones is gone; compared with another copy, unresolved V genes explain less than half, and the rest is unexplained. Within this sample are 500,000 to 600,000 clones, with around nine tenths of them counted one time only. The leading ten clones occupy 7.8% of the sample. What was sequenced was peripheral blood. Receptors were obtained from a woman in her forties or fifties with COVID-19, enrolled during active disease.

The chain couples TRBV2 to TRBJ2-6, with D perhaps matching TRBD1 (5 bases). The V and J ends lost 1 base and 6 bases respectively, with 16 bases between them. Germline V gene sequence: CDR1 SNHLY, CDR2 FYNNEI. CDR3 size: 17 residues. CDR3 nucleotides: TGTGCCAGCAGTGAAGTGAGGCAAGGCAGGGAGGCCAACGTCCTGACTTTC. This codes for CASSEVRQGREANVLTF.

J is TRBJ1-5 and V is TRBV2; D may be TRBD1 (6 bases). The germline V gene encodes CDR1 SNHLY and CDR2 FYNNEI. V lost 6 bases, J lost 0 bases, and 12 bases lay in between. The CDR3 loop spans 15 amino acids. The CDR3 spells CASRADRYSNQPQHF. The CDR3 DNA follows: TGTGCCAGCAGGGCCGACAGGTATAGCAATCAGCCCCAGCATTTT.

The chain carries TRBV10-3 and TRBJ2-2, with 7 bases matching TRBD1. Trimming took 4 bases from V and 1 from J; bases not matched to a gene: 0. Germline V gene data show CDR1 as ENHRY and CDR2 as SYGVKD. The CDR3 consists of 14 residues. DNA for the CDR3: TGTGCCATCAGTGGGACAGGGAACACCGGGGAGCTGTTTTTT. This encodes CAISGTGNTGELFF.

This chain connects TRBV6-6 to TRBJ1-2; possible D gene TRBD1, 6 bases. Germline V gives CDR1 MNHNY, CDR2 SVGAGI (reference sequence). CDR3 length: 14 amino acids. V shed 3 bases and J shed 3 bases, with 11 bases lying between them. The CDR3 DNA sequence: TGTGCCAGCAGTTATCCGCAGGGGTACTATGGCTACACCTTC. Its protein is CASSYPQGYYGYTF.